This T cell receptor (beta chain) derives from a study of cytomegalovirus exposure and HLA in healthy donors. Findings of the study overall: According to the study, roughly 160 TCR beta chains were cytomegalovirus-associated. Earlier analysis found most TCR beta V segments productive about 87% or about 30% of the time.

PCR involved 60 Vbeta and 13 Jbeta primers. The assay was immunoSEQ multiplex PCR, and TCRdb's table has in-frame clones only and misses some. In all, the sample yields some 72,000 clones. About this clone: The antigen remains undetermined.

The V gene's germline CDR1 is WNHNN and CDR2 SYGVQD (reference sequence). This CDR3 has 17 amino acids. V trimming: 4 bases; J trimming: 1 base; junction bases outside the gene matches: 10. Sequencing input: PBMCs. The sequence was collected from a man between 40 and 49 years old in good health and CMV-seronegative. This chain links TRBV10-1 with TRBJ2-3, with TRBD1 matching 8 bases. The CDR3 DNA follows: TGCGCCAGCAGTGCGGACAGGGCCTTAAGGGGCACAGATACGCAGTATTTT. Amino acids: CASSADRALRGTDTQYF.